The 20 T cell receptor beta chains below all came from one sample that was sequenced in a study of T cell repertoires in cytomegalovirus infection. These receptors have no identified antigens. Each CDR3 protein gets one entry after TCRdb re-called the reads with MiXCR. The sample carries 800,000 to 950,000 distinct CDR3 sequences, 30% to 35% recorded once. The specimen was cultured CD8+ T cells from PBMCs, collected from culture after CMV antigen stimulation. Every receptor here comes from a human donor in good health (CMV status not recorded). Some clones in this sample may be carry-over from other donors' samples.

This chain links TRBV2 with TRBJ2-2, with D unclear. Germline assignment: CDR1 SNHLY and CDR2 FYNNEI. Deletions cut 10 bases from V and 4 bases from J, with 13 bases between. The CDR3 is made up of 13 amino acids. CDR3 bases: TGTGCCACCCGTTATCGGGCCACCGGGGAGCTGTTTTTT. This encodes CATRYRATGELFF.

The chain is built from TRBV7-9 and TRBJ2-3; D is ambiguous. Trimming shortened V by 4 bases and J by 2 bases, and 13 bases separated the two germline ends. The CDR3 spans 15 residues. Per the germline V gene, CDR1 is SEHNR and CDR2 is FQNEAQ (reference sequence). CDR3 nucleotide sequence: TGTGCCAGCAGCTCCACGGGCATACTCACAGATACGCAGTATTTT. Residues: CASSSTGILTDTQYF.

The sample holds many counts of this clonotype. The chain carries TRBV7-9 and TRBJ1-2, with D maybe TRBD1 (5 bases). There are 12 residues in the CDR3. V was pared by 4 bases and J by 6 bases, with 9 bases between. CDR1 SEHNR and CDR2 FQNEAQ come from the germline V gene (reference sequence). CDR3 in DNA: TGTGCCAGCAGCTACGGGGGGAATGGCTACACCTTC. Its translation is CASSYGGNGYTF.

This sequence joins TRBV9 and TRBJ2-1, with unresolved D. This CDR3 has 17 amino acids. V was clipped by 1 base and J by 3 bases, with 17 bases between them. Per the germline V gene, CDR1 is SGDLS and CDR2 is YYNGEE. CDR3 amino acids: CASSVSPLSEGYNEQFF. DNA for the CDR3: TGTGCCAGCAGCGTATCCCCTCTGAGTGAAGGCTACAATGAGCAGTTCTTC. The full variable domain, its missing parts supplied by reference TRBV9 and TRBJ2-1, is DSGVTQTPKHLITATGQRVTLRCSPRSGDLSVYWYQQSLDQGLQFLIQYYNGEERAKGNILERFSAQQFPDLHSELNLSSLELGDSALYFCASSVSPLSEGYNEQFFGPGTRLTVL.

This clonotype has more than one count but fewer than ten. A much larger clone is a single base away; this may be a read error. This CDR3 reads CASRAGTGDGYTF. DNA for the CDR3: TGTGCCAGCAGGGCCGGGACAGGGGATGGCTACACCTTC. V gene TRBV9 combines with J gene TRBJ1-2; 10 bases map to TRBD1. V trimming: 5 bases; J trimming: 6 bases; junction bases outside the gene matches: 4. The CDR3 consists of 13 residues. Germline CDR1 SGDLS, CDR2 YYNGEE.

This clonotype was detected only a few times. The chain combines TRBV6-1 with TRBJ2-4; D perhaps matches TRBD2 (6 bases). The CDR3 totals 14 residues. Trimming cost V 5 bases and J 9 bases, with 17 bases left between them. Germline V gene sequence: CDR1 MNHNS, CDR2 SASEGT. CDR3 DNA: TGTGCCAGCAGTTCCCGGGACTCGGGTATCATTCAGTACTTC. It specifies CASSSRDSGIIQYF.

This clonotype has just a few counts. CDR3 in amino acids: CAIRADRNTEAFF. The CDR3 coding sequence is TGTGCCATCAGGGCAGATAGAAACACTGAAGCTTTCTTT. This rearrangement joins TRBV10-3 to TRBJ1-1, with D unclear. V dropped 6 bases and J dropped 2 bases, with 10 bases sitting between them. The CDR3 runs to 13 residues. Germline V gives CDR1 ENHRY, CDR2 SYGVKD.

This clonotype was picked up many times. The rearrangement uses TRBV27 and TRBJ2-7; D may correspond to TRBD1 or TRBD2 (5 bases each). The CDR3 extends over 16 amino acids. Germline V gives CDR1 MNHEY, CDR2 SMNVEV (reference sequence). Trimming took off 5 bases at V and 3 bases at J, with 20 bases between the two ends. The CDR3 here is CASSPQIGTTDYEQYV. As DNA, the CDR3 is TGTGCCAGCAGTCCACAAATTGGGACGACGGACTACGAGCAGTACGTC.

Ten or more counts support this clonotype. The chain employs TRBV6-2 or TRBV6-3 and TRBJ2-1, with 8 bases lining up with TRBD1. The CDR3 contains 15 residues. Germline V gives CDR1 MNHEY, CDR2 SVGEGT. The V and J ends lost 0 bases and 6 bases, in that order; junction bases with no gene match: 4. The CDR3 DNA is TGTGCCAGCAGTTACTCCGTTGACAGGGGCAATGAGCAGTTCTTC. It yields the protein CASSYSVDRGNEQFF.

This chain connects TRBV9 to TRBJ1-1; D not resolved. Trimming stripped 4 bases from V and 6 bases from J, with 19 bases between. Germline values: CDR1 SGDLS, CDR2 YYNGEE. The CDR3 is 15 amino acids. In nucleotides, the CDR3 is TGTGCCAGCAGCCCCCTCGGGCTTGGGGTCGCTGAAGCTTTCTTT. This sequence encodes CASSPLGLGVAEAFF. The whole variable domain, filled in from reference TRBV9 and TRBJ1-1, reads DSGVTQTPKHLITATGQRVTLRCSPRSGDLSVYWYQQSLDQGLQFLIQYYNGEERAKGNILERFSAQQFPDLHSELNLSSLELGDSALYFCASSPLGLGVAEAFFGQGTRLTVV.

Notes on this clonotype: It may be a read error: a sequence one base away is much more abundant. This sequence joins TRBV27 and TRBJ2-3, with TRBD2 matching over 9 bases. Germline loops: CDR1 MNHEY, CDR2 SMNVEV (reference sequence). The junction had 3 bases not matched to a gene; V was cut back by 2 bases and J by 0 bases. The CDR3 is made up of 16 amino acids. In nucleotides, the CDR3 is TGTGCCAGCAGTTTAAGCGGGGGGACCAGCACAGATACGCAGTATTTT. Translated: CASSLSGGTSTDTQYF.

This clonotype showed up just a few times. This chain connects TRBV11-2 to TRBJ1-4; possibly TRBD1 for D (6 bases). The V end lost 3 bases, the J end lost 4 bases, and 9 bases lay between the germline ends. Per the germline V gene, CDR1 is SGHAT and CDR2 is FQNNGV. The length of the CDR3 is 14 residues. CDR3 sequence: CASSLDSLNEKLFF. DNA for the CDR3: TGTGCCAGCAGCTTGGACAGCCTTAATGAAAAACTGTTTTTT.

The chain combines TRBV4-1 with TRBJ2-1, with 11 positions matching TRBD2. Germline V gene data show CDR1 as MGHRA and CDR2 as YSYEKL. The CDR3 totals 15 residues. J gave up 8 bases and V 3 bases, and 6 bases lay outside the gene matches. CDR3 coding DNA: TGCGCCAGCAGCCACTTAGCGGGGGGGAAGTATGAGCAGTTCTTC. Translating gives CASSHLAGGKYEQFF.

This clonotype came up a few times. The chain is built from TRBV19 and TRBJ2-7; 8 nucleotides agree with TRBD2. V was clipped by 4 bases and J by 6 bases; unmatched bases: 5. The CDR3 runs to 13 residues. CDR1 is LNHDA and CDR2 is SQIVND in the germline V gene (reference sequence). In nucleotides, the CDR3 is TGTGCCAGTAGTACGGGGACTAGTTTCGAGCAGTACTTC. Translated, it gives CASSTGTSFEQYF.

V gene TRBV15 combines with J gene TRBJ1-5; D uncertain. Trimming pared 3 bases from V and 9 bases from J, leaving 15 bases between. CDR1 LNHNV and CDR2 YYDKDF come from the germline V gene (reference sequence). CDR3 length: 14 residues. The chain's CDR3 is CATSSPTGRVPQHF. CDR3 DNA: TGTGCCACCAGCAGCCCTACGGGAAGGGTGCCCCAGCATTTT. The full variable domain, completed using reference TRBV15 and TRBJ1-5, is DAMVIQNPRYQVTQFGKPVTLSCSQTLNHNVMYWYQQKSSQAPKLLFHYYDKDFNNEADTPDNFQSRRPNTSFCFLDIRSPGLGDTAMYLCATSSPTGRVPQHFGDGTRLSIL.

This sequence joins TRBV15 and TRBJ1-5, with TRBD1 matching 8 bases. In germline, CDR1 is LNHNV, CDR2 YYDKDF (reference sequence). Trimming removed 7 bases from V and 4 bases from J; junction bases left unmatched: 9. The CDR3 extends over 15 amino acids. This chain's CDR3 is CATTEDRAKNQPQHF. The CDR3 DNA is TGTGCCACCACCGAGGACAGGGCCAAAAATCAGCCCCAGCATTTT.

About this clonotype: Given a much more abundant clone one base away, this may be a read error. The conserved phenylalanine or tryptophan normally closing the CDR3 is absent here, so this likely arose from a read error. The CDR3 spells CASSLFQGGRETQYL. The CDR3 DNA reads TGTGCCAGCAGCCTTTTCCAAGGGGGGCGAGAGACCCAGTACTTA. The chain links TRBV7-6 to TRBJ2-5, with D possibly called TRBD1 or TRBD2 (6 bases each). The CDR3 runs to 15 residues. From germline, CDR1 is SGHVS and CDR2 FNYEAQ. Between the trimmed V and J ends, which lost 5 bases and 4 bases, there was a span of 17 bases.

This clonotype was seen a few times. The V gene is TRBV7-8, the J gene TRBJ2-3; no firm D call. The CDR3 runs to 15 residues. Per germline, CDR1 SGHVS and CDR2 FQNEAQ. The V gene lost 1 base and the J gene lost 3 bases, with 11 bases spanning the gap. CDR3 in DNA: TGTGCCAGCAGCTTAGGAGTCCAGCGTACAGATACGCAGTATTTT. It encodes CASSLGVQRTDTQYF.

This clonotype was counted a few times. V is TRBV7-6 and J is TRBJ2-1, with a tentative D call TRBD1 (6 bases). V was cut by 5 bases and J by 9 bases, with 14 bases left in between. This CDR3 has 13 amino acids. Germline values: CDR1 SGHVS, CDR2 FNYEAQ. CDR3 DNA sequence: TGTGCCAGCAGCCTTACAGGGCCCATTGAGCAGTTCTTC. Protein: CASSLTGPIEQFF.

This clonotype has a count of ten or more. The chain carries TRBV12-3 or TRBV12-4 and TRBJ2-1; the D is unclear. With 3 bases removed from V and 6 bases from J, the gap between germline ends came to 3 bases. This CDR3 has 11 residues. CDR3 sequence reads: CASSFVNEQFF. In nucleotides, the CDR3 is TGTGCCAGCAGTTTTGTCAATGAGCAGTTCTTC.